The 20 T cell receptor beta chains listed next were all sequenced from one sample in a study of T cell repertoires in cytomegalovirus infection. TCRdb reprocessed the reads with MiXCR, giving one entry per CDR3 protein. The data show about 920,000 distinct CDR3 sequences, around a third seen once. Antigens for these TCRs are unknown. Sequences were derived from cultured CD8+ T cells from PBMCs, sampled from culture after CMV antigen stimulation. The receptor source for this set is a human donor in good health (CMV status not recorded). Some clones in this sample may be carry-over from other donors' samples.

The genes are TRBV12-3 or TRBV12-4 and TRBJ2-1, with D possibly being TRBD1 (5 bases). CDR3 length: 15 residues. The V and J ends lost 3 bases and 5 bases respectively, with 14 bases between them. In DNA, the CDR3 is TGTGCCAGCAGTTTGGTAGGGGCGGTGGACAATGAGCAGTTCTTC. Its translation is CASSLVGAVDNEQFF.

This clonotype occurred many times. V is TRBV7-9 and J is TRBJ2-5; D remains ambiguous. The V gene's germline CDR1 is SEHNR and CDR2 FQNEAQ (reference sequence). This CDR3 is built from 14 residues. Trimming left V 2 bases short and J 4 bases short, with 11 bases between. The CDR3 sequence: CASSLTEYGETQYF. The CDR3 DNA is TGTGCCAGCAGCTTAACGGAATACGGAGAGACCCAGTACTTC.

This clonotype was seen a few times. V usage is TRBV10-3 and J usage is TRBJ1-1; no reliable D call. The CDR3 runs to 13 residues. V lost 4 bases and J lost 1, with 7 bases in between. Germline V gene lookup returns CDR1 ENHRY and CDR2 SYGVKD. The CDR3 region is CAISARENTEAFF. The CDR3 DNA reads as TGTGCCATCAGTGCAAGGGAGAACACTGAAGCTTTCTTT.

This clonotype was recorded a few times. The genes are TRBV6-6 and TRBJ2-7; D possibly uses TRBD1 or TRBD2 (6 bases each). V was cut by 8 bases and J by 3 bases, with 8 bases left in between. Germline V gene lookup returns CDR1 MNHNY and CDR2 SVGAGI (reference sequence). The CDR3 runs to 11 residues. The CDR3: CASGGGYEQYV. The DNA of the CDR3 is TGTGCCAGCGGAGGGGGCTACGAGCAGTACGTC.

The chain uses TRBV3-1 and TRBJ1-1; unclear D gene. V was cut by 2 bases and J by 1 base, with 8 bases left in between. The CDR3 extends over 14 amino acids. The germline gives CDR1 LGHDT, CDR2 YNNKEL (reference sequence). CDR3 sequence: CASSQNGGNTEAFF. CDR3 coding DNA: TGTGCCAGCAGCCAAAATGGTGGGAACACTGAAGCTTTCTTT.

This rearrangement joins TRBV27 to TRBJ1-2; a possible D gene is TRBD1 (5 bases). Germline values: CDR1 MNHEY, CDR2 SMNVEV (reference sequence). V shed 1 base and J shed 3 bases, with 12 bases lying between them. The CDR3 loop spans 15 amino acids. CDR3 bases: TGTGCCAGCAGTTTATACGCCGTAGGGGACTATGGCTACACCTTC. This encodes CASSLYAVGDYGYTF.

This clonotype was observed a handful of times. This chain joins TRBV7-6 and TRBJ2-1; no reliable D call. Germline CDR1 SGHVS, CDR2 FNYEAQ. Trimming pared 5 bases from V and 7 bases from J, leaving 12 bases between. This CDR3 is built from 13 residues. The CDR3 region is CASSREAENEQFF. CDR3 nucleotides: TGTGCCAGCAGCCGTGAGGCCGAAAATGAGCAGTTCTTC. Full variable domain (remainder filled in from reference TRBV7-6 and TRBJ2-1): GAGVSQSPRYKVTKRGQDVALRCDPISGHVSLYWYRQALGQGPEFLTYFNYEAQQDKSGLPNDRFSAERPEGSISTLTIQRTEQRDSAMYRCASSREAENEQFFGPGTRLTVL.

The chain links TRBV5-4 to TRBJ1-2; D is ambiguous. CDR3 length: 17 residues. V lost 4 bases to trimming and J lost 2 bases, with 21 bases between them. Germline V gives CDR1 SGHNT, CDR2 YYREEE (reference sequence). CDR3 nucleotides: TGTGCCAGCAGCCCCACCCGGGCAGACACACTAAACTATGGCTACACCTTC. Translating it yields CASSPTRADTLNYGYTF.

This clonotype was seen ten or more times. The CDR3 nucleotides are TGTGCCAGCAGTTCAAAGCGGGCGTACCTACAAGAGACCCAGTACTTC. This encodes CASSSKRAYLQETQYF. The rearrangement links TRBV7-6 to TRBJ2-5; maybe TRBD2 (6 bases). There are 16 residues in the CDR3. The germline V and J ends were trimmed by 6 bases and 2 bases, with 19 bases remaining between them. Germline V lookup: CDR1 SGHVS, CDR2 FNYEAQ.

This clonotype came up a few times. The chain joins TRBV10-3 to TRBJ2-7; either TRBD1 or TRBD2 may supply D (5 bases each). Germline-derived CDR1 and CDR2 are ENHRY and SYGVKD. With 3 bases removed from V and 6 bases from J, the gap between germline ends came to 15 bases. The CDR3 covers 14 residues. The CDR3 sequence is CAISDGSFGGEQYV. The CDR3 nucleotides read TGTGCCATCAGTGATGGCTCCTTTGGGGGCGAGCAGTACGTC.

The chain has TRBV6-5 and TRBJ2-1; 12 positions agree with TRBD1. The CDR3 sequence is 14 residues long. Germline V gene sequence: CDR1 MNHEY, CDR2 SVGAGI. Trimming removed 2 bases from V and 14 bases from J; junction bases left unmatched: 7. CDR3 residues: CASSYPGDRGREFF. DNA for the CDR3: TGTGCCAGCAGTTACCCGGGGGACAGGGGGCGAGAGTTCTTC.

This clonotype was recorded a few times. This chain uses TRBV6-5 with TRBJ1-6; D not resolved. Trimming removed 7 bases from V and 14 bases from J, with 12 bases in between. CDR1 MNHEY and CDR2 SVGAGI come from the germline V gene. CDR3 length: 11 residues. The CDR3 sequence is CASMTASTLHF. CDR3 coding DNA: TGTGCCAGCATGACGGCCTCCACCCTCCACTTT.

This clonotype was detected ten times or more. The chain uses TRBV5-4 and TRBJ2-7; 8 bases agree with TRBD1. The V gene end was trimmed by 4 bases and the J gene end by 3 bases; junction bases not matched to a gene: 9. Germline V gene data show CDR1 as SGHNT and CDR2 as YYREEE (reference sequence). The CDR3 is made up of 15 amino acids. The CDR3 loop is CASSPDRGAGYEQYF. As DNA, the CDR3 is TGTGCCAGCAGCCCAGACAGGGGCGCGGGCTACGAGCAGTACTTC.

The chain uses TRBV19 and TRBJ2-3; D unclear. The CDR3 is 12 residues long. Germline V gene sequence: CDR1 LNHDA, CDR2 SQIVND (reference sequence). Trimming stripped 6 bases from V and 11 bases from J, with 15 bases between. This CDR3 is CASSDPADGQYF. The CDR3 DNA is TGTGCCAGTAGCGACCCGGCGGATGGGCAGTATTTT.

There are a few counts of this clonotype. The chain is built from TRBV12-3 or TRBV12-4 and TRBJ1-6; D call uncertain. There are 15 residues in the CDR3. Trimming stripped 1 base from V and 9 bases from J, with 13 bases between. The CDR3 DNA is TGTGCCAGCAGTTTAGGGTCCCTCCGAGGTTCACCCCTCCACTTT. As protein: CASSLGSLRGSPLHF.

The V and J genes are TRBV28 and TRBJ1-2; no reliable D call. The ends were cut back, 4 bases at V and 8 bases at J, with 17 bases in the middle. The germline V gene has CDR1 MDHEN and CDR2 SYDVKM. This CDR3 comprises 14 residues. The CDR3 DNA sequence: TGTGCCAGCAGTTGGACCTCATTGGACGGCGGCTACACCTTC. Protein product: CASSWTSLDGGYTF.

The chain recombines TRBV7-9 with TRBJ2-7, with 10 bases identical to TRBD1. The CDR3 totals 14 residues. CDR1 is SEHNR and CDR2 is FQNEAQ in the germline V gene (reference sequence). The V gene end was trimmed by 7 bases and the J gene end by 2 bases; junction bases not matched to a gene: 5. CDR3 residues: CASMGTGATYEQYF. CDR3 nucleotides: TGTGCCAGCATGGGGACAGGGGCAACCTACGAGCAGTACTTC.

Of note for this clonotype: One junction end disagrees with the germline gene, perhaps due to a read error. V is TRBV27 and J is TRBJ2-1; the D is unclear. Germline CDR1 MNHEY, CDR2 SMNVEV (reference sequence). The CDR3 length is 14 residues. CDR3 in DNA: TGTACCAGCAGTTTTAGGAGCTCCTACAATGAGCAGTTCTTC. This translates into CTSSFRSSYNEQFF.

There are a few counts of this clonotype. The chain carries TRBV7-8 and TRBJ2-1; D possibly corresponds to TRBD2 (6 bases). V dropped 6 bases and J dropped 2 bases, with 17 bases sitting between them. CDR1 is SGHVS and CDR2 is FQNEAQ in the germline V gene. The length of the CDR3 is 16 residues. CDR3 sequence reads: CASRDTAGLTYNEQFF. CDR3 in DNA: TGTGCCAGCAGGGACACAGCGGGCCTGACCTACAATGAGCAGTTCTTC.

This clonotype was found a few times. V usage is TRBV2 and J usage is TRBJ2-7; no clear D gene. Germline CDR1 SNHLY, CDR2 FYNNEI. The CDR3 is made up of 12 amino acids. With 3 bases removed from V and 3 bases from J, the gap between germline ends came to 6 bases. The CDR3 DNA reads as TGTGCCAGCAGTGATAAGCGCTACGAGCAGTACGTC. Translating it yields CASSDKRYEQYV.